The following is a TCR beta chain sequence with its context. Its specificity is unknown. The sample belongs to a study of beta chain features in type 1 diabetes. CDR3 size: 15 residues. From germline, CDR1 is MNHNY and CDR2 SVGAGI (reference sequence). The V and J ends lost 4 bases and 4 bases, in that order; junction bases with no gene match: 5. Findings and limits, study-wide: Possible PCR preference for shorter templates applied equally to patients and controls. In all four CD4+ subsets, TCRB CDR3 length was significantly, moderately reduced in type 1 diabetes.

Reverse transcribing all isolated RNA meant expressed TCRB transcripts were sequenced. Some clones are missing from TCRdb's copy, which holds only in-frame ones; the method was immunoSEQ multiplex PCR. The sample carries about 650,000 clones, 9.5% to 15% recorded once. J is TRBJ2-5 and V is TRBV6-6, with TRBD2 matching over 11 bases. The sequencing input was naive CD4+ T cells from blood. This clonotype was obtained from a man aged 25 to 40 with type 1 diabetes. CDR3 residues: CASSSGTSGGETQYF. As DNA, the CDR3 is TGTGCCAGCAGTTCCGGGACTAGCGGAGGAGAGACCCAGTACTTC.